The 32 T cell receptor beta chains below come from one sample, sequenced in a study of tumor-infiltrating lymphocytes in localized non-small cell lung cancer. The assay was immunoSEQ multiplex PCR, and TCRdb's table has in-frame clones only and misses some. The table has some 14,000 clones, more than 65% seen once. The sample taken for sequencing was lung tumor tissue. All receptors come from a human donor with non-small cell lung cancer.

This rearrangement joins TRBV29-1 to TRBJ2-5; 7 positions match TRBD2. The V gene end was trimmed by 4 bases and the J gene end by 2 bases; junction bases not matched to a gene: 7. Per germline, CDR1 SQVTM and CDR2 ANQGSEA. The CDR3 length is 14 residues. The CDR3: CSVGLPGGQETQYF. DNA for the CDR3: TGCAGCGTTGGCCTCCCGGGGGGACAAGAGACCCAGTACTTC. The full variable domain, rest sourced from reference TRBV29-1 and TRBJ2-5, is SAVISQKPSRDICQRGTSLTIQCQVDSQVTMMFWYRQQPGQSLTLIATANQGSEATYESGFVIDKFPISRPNLTFSTLTVSNMSPEDSSIYLCSVGLPGGQETQYFGPGTRLLVL.

V usage is TRBV29-1 and J usage is TRBJ1-5; D gene uncertain. The V end lost 5 bases, the J end lost 0 bases, and 17 bases lay between the germline ends. Looked up from germline, CDR1 is SQVTM and CDR2 is ANQGSEA. The CDR3 extends over 16 amino acids. CDR3 nucleotides: TGCAGCGTTCGAAGAGTGGAATCATATAGCAATCAGCCCCAGCATTTT. Its translation is CSVRRVESYSNQPQHF. Supplemented by reference TRBV29-1 and TRBJ1-5, the full variable domain reads SAVISQKPSRDICQRGTSLTIQCQVDSQVTMMFWYRQQPGQSLTLIATANQGSEATYESGFVIDKFPISRPNLTFSTLTVSNMSPEDSSIYLCSVRRVESYSNQPQHFGDGTRLSIL.

This chain links TRBV7-2 with TRBJ2-7; D might be TRBD1 or TRBD2, each matching 5 bases. The V end was cut by 4 bases, the J end by 3 bases, with 16 bases between. Germline loops: CDR1 SGHTA, CDR2 FQGNSA. The CDR3 has 15 residues. The CDR3 coding sequence is TGTGCCAGCAGCTCGGGGACCGGGGACCTCTACGAGCAGTACTTC. It codes for CASSSGTGDLYEQYF.

This clone occurred once. The chain has TRBV5-6 and TRBJ1-2, with D uncertain. This CDR3 has 14 amino acids. Looked up from germline, CDR1 is SGHDT and CDR2 is YYEEEE. Between the trimmed V and J ends, which lost 0 bases and 4 bases, there was a span of 10 bases. CDR3 residues: CASSLDGVGYGYTF. As DNA, the CDR3 is TGTGCCAGCAGCTTGGACGGGGTGGGCTATGGCTACACCTTC.

The chain recombines TRBV18 with TRBJ2-7; D is perhaps TRBD2 (5 bases). The CDR3 spans 13 residues. Germline V gene sequence: CDR1 KGHSH, CDR2 LQKENI. Trimming took off 2 bases at V and 6 bases at J, with 11 bases between the two ends. The CDR3 sequence is CASSPGSSGEQYF. As DNA, the CDR3 is TGTGCCAGCTCACCAGGGTCCAGCGGCGAGCAGTACTTC.

The gene calls are TRBV6-7 and TRBJ1-1; TRBD1 aligns across 8 bases. TRBV6-7 is sorted into the ORF group, with uncertain function. The ends lost 7 bases at V and 4 bases at J; junction bases unmatched: 26. The CDR3 contains 20 residues. The chain's CDR3 is CASTQAKSGKEGTGGTEAFF. In DNA, the CDR3 is TGTGCCAGCACTCAAGCTAAATCGGGGAAGGAGGGAACAGGGGGCACTGAAGCTTTCTTT.

This chain uses TRBV7-6 with TRBJ2-7; 7 nucleotides align to TRBD1. Germline CDR1 is SGHVS and CDR2 is FNYEAQ. The CDR3 sequence is 14 residues long. The ends lost 4 bases at V and 0 bases at J; junction bases unmatched: 3. The CDR3 region has the DNA TGTGCCAGCAGCTCAGGACAGGACTCCTACGAGCAGTACTTC. Its translation is CASSSGQDSYEQYF.

The CDR3 loop reads CASSLGLAPALETQYF. The CDR3 nucleotides are TGTGCCAGCAGCTTAGGATTAGCGCCGGCATTGGAGACCCAGTACTTC. The V gene is TRBV11-3, the J gene TRBJ2-5; D is possibly TRBD2 (5 bases). The CDR3 extends over 16 amino acids. Trimming took 1 base from V and 5 from J, leaving 17 bases between them. Germline V lookup: CDR1 SGHNT, CDR2 YENEEA.

By share, this clone counts as medium-sized. J is TRBJ1-1 and V is TRBV30; D gene ambiguous. Germline lookup yields CDR1 GTSNPN and CDR2 SVGIG (reference sequence). The CDR3 runs to 13 residues. The V gene lost 4 bases and the J gene lost 0 bases, with 9 bases spanning the gap. The DNA of the CDR3 is TGTGCCTGGACCCGGACGGTGAACACTGAAGCTTTCTTT. As protein: CAWTRTVNTEAFF. Based on the CDR3 plus reference TRBV30 and TRBJ1-1, the full variable domain is SQTIHQWPATLVQPVGSPLSLECTVEGTSNPNLYWYRQAAGRGLQLLFYSVGIGQISSEVPQNLSASRPQDRQFILSSKKLLLSDSGFYLCAWTRTVNTEAFFGQGTRLTVV.

This chain uses TRBV6-6 with TRBJ2-5; D is uncertain. V lost 2 bases, J lost 4 bases, and 2 bases lay in between. CDR3 length equals 11 residues. Germline CDR1 reads MNHNY; CDR2 reads SVGAGI (reference sequence). CDR3 region: CASSYPETQYF. The CDR3, as DNA: TGTGCCAGCAGTTACCCAGAGACCCAGTACTTC.

This chain connects TRBV11-2 to TRBJ1-2; 7 bases match TRBD1. There are 14 residues in the CDR3. With 3 bases clipped from V and 2 bases from J, the junction kept 3 bases outside the gene matches. CDR1 and CDR2 (germline): SGHAT, FQNNGV. This CDR3 is CASSLGQLNYGYTF. The CDR3 DNA follows: TGTGCCAGCAGCTTGGGACAGCTCAACTATGGCTACACCTTC.

The chain combines TRBV11-2 with TRBJ2-1, with TRBD2 matching 9 bases. After removal of 1 base from V and 5 bases from J, the junction contained 9 bases not matched to a gene. Germline V CDR1 and CDR2: SGHAT, FQNNGV. The length of the CDR3 is 17 residues. CDR3 residues: CASSLVVGLAGNNEQFF. CDR3 DNA sequence: TGTGCCAGCAGCTTAGTGGTTGGCCTAGCGGGAAACAATGAGCAGTTCTTC.

This chain joins TRBV9 and TRBJ1-3; 10 nucleotides agree with TRBD1. The CDR3 has 18 amino acids. Germline CDR1 is SGDLS and CDR2 is YYNGEE. V lost 0 bases and J lost 4; bases outside the gene matches: 10. As DNA, the CDR3 is TGTGCCAGCAGCGTAGAGCTAAGGACAGGGGGTCGAGGAAACACCATATATTTT. Translating gives CASSVELRTGGRGNTIYF.

The CDR3 reads CASSAERVSGNTIYF. CDR3 nucleotides: TGTGCCAGCAGCGCCGAAAGGGTTTCTGGAAACACCATATATTTT. V gene TRBV11-2 combines with J gene TRBJ1-3; no definite D call. Between the trimmed V and J ends, which lost 5 bases and 1 base, there was a span of 12 bases. CDR1 SGHAT and CDR2 FQNNGV come from the germline V gene. The CDR3 spans 15 residues.

The chain carries TRBV5-6 and TRBJ1-6, with 9 positions matching TRBD1. The CDR3 extends over 14 amino acids. Per germline, CDR1 SGHDT and CDR2 YYEEEE. The J segment lost 5 bases and the V segment lost 4 bases, leaving 1 base of the junction unmatched. CDR3 sequence: CASSRDRDNSPLHF. The CDR3 DNA follows: TGTGCCAGCAGCCGGGACAGGGATAATTCACCCCTCCACTTT.

This clone was detected only once. The chain combines TRBV5-1 with TRBJ1-3; tentative D call: TRBD1 (6 bases). Germline V gene data show CDR1 as SGHRS and CDR2 as YFSETQ. The V end lost 0 bases, the J end lost 2 bases, and 12 bases lay between the germline ends. The CDR3 extends over 16 amino acids. The DNA for the CDR3 is TGCGCCAGCAGCTTGGAGCCGGGGGCCACTGGAAACACCATATATTTT. Translating it yields CASSLEPGATGNTIYF.

This chain uses TRBV15 with TRBJ2-1; no clear D gene. This CDR3 is 12 amino acids long. Germline V CDR1 and CDR2: LNHNV, YYDKDF (reference sequence). With 1 base removed from V and 7 bases from J, the gap between germline ends came to 5 bases. CDR3 protein: CATSRVRNEQFF. CDR3 DNA sequence: TGTGCCACCAGCAGAGTTCGGAATGAGCAGTTCTTC.

The V call is TRBV20-1, the J call TRBJ2-7; D is undetermined. V was cut by 0 bases and J by 6 bases, with 6 bases left in between. The germline V gene encodes CDR1 DFQATT and CDR2 SNEGSKA (reference sequence). There are 11 residues in the CDR3. The CDR3 loop reads CSARDVGEQYF. DNA of the CDR3: TGCAGTGCTAGAGATGTAGGCGAGCAGTACTTC.

The V gene is TRBV10-3, the J gene TRBJ2-5, with 11 bases fitting TRBD2. The CDR3 is 16 residues long. Per the germline V gene, CDR1 is ENHRY and CDR2 is SYGVKD. Trimming removed 2 bases from V and 4 bases from J; junction bases left unmatched: 6. The CDR3 loop is CAISETTSGNGETQYF. The CDR3 DNA follows: TGTGCCATCAGTGAGACGACTAGCGGGAATGGAGAGACCCAGTACTTC.

This sequence joins TRBV28 and TRBJ1-4; TRBD1 aligns across 7 bases. CDR3 length: 19 residues. Germline values: CDR1 MDHEN, CDR2 SYDVKM. J gave up 0 bases and V 3 bases, and 13 bases lay outside the gene matches. The DNA for the CDR3 is TGTGCCAGCAGTTTGCTCGGGACAGCAAGGGATGCAACTAATGAAAAACTGTTTTTT. This translates into CASSLLGTARDATNEKLFF. Variable domain in full (rest from reference TRBV28 and TRBJ1-4): DVKVTQSSRYLVKRTGEKVFLECVQDMDHENMFWYRQDPGLGLRLIYFSYDVKMKEKGDIPEGYSVSREKKERFSLILESASTNQTSMYLCASSLLGTARDATNEKLFFGSGTQLSVL.

The chain's CDR3 is CASSRDRGQGYTF. In nucleotides, the CDR3 is TGTGCCAGCTCCCGTGACAGGGGCCAGGGCTACACCTTC. The chain recombines TRBV18 with TRBJ1-2; the match to TRBD1 covers 8 bases. CDR3 length: 13 residues. The junction had 8 bases not matched to a gene; V was cut back by 6 bases and J by 8 bases. Germline V gene lookup returns CDR1 KGHSH and CDR2 LQKENI.

This clone was seen a handful of times. V gene TRBV11-1 combines with J gene TRBJ1-2; a weak D match, TRBD1 (6 bases). The CDR3 spans 15 residues. The V gene's germline CDR1 is SGHAT and CDR2 FQDESV (reference sequence). V shed 5 bases and J shed 4 bases, with 17 bases lying between them. The CDR3 here is CASSGSGGALYGYTF. The DNA of the CDR3 is TGTGCCAGCAGCGGGTCCGGGGGCGCGCTCTATGGCTACACCTTC.

V gene TRBV11-2 combines with J gene TRBJ1-2, with unresolved D. Germline V lookup: CDR1 SGHAT, CDR2 FQNNGV. Trimming removed 4 bases from V and 8 bases from J, with 17 bases in between. The CDR3 totals 14 residues. The DNA for the CDR3 is TGTGCCAGCAGCTCTGCCGGGAGACTGGGAGGCTACACCTTC. This gives the protein CASSSAGRLGGYTF.

The chain employs TRBV4-1 and TRBJ1-2; TRBD1 is a possible D gene (5 bases). The CDR3 contains 12 residues. V gave up 7 bases and J gave up 8 bases, with 14 bases separating them. CDR1 is MGHRA, CDR2 YSYEKL, per germline. Here the CDR3 DNA reads TGCGCCAGCACCTTCGGGGGGAACGGCTACACCTTC. This gives the protein CASTFGGNGYTF.

The rearrangement uses TRBV30 and TRBJ1-1; D uncertain. The CDR3 is 12 amino acids. Germline assignment: CDR1 GTSNPN and CDR2 SVGIG (reference sequence). V was shortened by 7 bases and J by 1 base, with 10 bases between the two germline ends. The CDR3 DNA follows: TGTGCCTTTGGCCCCGCGAACACTGAAGCTTTCTTT. It translates to CAFGPANTEAFF.

The chain is built from TRBV18 and TRBJ1-1; D is undetermined. V was clipped by 0 bases and J by 5 bases, with 16 bases between them. This CDR3 is built from 16 residues. The germline gives CDR1 KGHSH, CDR2 LQKENI. The DNA of the CDR3 is TGTGCCAGCTCACCACCCAGGACCCGGGTGGAAACTGAAGCTTTCTTT. Its protein product is CASSPPRTRVETEAFF.

The CDR3 region has the DNA TGTGCCAGCAGCCAAATACGACAAGGCGGGCTGTTTTTT. Its translation is CASSQIRQGGLFF. This chain connects TRBV14 to TRBJ2-2, with unresolved D. The CDR3 is 13 amino acids. V was clipped by 2 bases and J by 13 bases, with 14 bases between them. Germline V gene data show CDR1 as SGHDN and CDR2 as FVKESK.

The rearrangement links TRBV28 to TRBJ2-7; 12 positions agree with TRBD2. The CDR3 has 16 amino acids. The germline CDR1 and CDR2 sequences are MDHEN and SYDVKM. V was pared by 5 bases and J by 2 bases, with 7 bases of the junction left unmatched. This CDR3 is CASSPQTSGGTYEQYF. For the CDR3, the DNA is TGTGCCAGCAGTCCACAGACTAGCGGGGGTACCTACGAGCAGTACTTC.

The chain uses TRBV7-9 and TRBJ1-1, with TRBD1 identical over 7 bases. Unmatched junction bases numbered 4, after V lost 2 bases and J lost 1 base. The CDR3 is made up of 15 amino acids. Germline V gene data show CDR1 as SEHNR and CDR2 as FQNEAQ (reference sequence). The CDR3 DNA sequence: TGTGCCAGCAGCTTATCTGAGGGGGCGAACACTGAAGCTTTCTTT. It encodes CASSLSEGANTEAFF.

This clone was seen only once. The chain links TRBV6-5 to TRBJ1-6; 9 bases align to TRBD1. Germline loops: CDR1 MNHEY, CDR2 SVGAGI. CDR3 size: 15 residues. With 4 bases clipped from V and 10 bases from J, the junction kept 8 bases outside the gene matches. CDR3 bases: TGTGCCAGCAGTTCCGGGACAGGGTTGTTGTCACCCCTCCACTTT. Translation gives CASSSGTGLLSPLHF.

J is TRBJ2-5 and V is TRBV10-3; either TRBD1 or TRBD2 may fit D (5 bases each). The CDR3 spans 13 residues. The V end lost 10 bases, the J end lost 4 bases, and 16 bases lay between the germline ends. Germline-derived CDR1 and CDR2 are ENHRY and SYGVKD. CDR3 DNA sequence: TGTGCCACCCAGAGAGGGGTTGGAGAGACCCAGTACTTC. Translating it yields CATQRGVGETQYF.

The chain links TRBV5-6 to TRBJ1-6; no clear D gene. Trimming took off 1 base at V and 10 bases at J, with 12 bases between the two ends. CDR3 length equals 14 residues. Per germline, CDR1 SGHDT and CDR2 YYEEEE. Here the CDR3 DNA reads TGTGCCAGCAGCTTGCAATCGGAATACTCACCCCTCCACTTT. Amino acid sequence: CASSLQSEYSPLHF.